These 28 T cell receptor beta chains share one sample of origin, sequenced in a study of T cell responses to AZD1222 COVID-19 vaccine. TCRdb's table, derived via immunoSEQ multiplex PCR, lists solely in-frame clones and lacks some. The sample has about 72,000 clones; roughly 87% are singletons. Sequenced material: peripheral blood, taken on day 0 of AZD1222 vaccination. The receptors derive from an adult in good health.

V usage is TRBV7-2 and J usage is TRBJ2-7; 7 bases align to TRBD1. The trim removed 5 bases at V and 5 bases at J, leaving 6 bases unmatched. This CDR3 spans 13 amino acids. Germline values: CDR1 SGHTA, CDR2 FQGNSA. The CDR3 is CASSPLRGNEQYF. CDR3 coding DNA: TGTGCCAGCAGCCCCCTCAGGGGGAACGAGCAGTACTTC.

The rearrangement uses TRBV4-1 and TRBJ2-5, with unresolved D. This CDR3 has 14 amino acids. The germline gives CDR1 MGHRA, CDR2 YSYEKL. V was trimmed by 3 bases and J by 5 bases, leaving 13 bases between them. Written as DNA, the CDR3 is TGCGCCAGCAGCCACCTCTTACGTGCGGAGACCCAGTACTTC. Encoded protein: CASSHLLRAETQYF.

The chain carries TRBV20-1 and TRBJ1-2; D is unclear. The length of the CDR3 is 21 residues. CDR1 and CDR2 (germline): DFQATT, SNEGSKA (reference sequence). V was shortened by 3 bases and J by 2 bases, with 34 bases between the two germline ends. CDR3 in DNA: TGCAGTGCTAGTCGGCTCATGGAGTACAGCCCCAGTGGGGTATCCAACTATGGCTACACCTTC. Protein sequence: CSASRLMEYSPSGVSNYGYTF.

V usage is TRBV4-1 and J usage is TRBJ1-4, with TRBD1 matching 9 bases. V was pared by 3 bases and J by 8 bases, with 7 bases of the junction left unmatched. The CDR3 runs 15 residues. From germline, CDR1 is MGHRA and CDR2 YSYEKL. The CDR3 region is CASSQERQGGEKLFF. The CDR3 DNA reads as TGCGCCAGCAGCCAGGAACGACAGGGGGGGGAAAAACTGTTTTTT.

The rearrangement uses TRBV6-5 and TRBJ1-5; D is unclear. CDR3 length equals 14 residues. The V end was cut by 7 bases, the J end by 3 bases, with 13 bases between. In germline, CDR1 is MNHEY, CDR2 SVGAGI. For the CDR3, the DNA is TGTGCCAGCACCCCGCAGGCTATCAATCAGCCCCAGCATTTT. It codes for CASTPQAINQPQHF.

The V gene is TRBV5-1, the J gene TRBJ2-2; D remains unclear. V lost 2 bases and J 7 bases, leaving 12 bases between the germline ends. Germline V CDR1 and CDR2: SGHRS, YFSETQ. CDR3 length: 14 amino acids. In nucleotides, the CDR3 is TGCGCCAGCAGCTTTACACAATCGTACGGGGAGCTGTTTTTT. Amino acids: CASSFTQSYGELFF.

The genes are TRBV19 and TRBJ1-2; D uncertain. The CDR3 consists of 15 residues. The germline V gene has CDR1 LNHDA and CDR2 SQIVND (reference sequence). V lost 6 bases and J lost 4, with 18 bases in between. The CDR3 DNA sequence: TGTGCCAGTAGCCACACCGGGGTGGGGATCTATGGCTACACCTTC. Its protein product is CASSHTGVGIYGYTF.

The sample holds a few counts of this clone. The chain combines TRBV3-1 (or the pseudogene TRBV3-2) with TRBJ1-2, with 10 bases fitting TRBD1. This CDR3 region has 17 residues. V dropped 2 bases and J dropped 4; count of bases not matched to a gene: 10. Germline lookup yields CDR1 LGHDT and CDR2 YNNKEL (reference sequence). In DNA form, the CDR3 reads TGTGCCAGCAGCCAAAAGGGCGACAGGGGGCGCGGCTATGGCTACACCTTC. It specifies CASSQKGDRGRGYGYTF.

This clone was detected only once. The genes are TRBV4-1 and TRBJ2-1; 10 nucleotides align to TRBD2. Per the germline V gene, CDR1 is MGHRA and CDR2 is YSYEKL. The CDR3 has 15 amino acids. V dropped 4 bases and J dropped 4; count of bases not matched to a gene: 4. CDR3 sequence (DNA): TGCGCCAGCAGCCTGACACTAGCGGGGTACAATGAGCAGTTCTTC. This gives the protein CASSLTLAGYNEQFF.

The rearrangement links TRBV6-5 to TRBJ1-2; 10 nucleotides match TRBD1. Per germline, CDR1 MNHEY and CDR2 SVGAGI. The CDR3 spans 14 residues. J gave up 4 bases and V 7 bases, and 6 bases lay outside the gene matches. CDR3 residues: CASIGTGELYGYTF. DNA for the CDR3: TGTGCCAGCATAGGGACAGGGGAGCTCTATGGCTACACCTTC.

The chain uses TRBV10-3 and TRBJ1-6; 7 positions match TRBD1. The CDR3 sequence is 15 residues long. Germline V gives CDR1 ENHRY, CDR2 SYGVKD. V lost 6 bases, J lost 4 bases, and 6 bases stayed unmatched. The CDR3 loop is CAISPDRSYNSPLHF. The DNA for the CDR3 is TGTGCCATCAGCCCGGACAGGTCTTATAATTCACCCCTCCACTTT.

V gene TRBV7-9 combines with J gene TRBJ2-1; no firm D call. CDR1 is SEHNR and CDR2 is FQNEAQ in the germline V gene (reference sequence). V lost 1 base and J 8 bases, leaving 6 bases between the germline ends. There are 12 residues in the CDR3. The CDR3 region has the DNA TGTGCCAGCAGCTTAGGGCTCTATGAGCAGTTCTTC. Protein: CASSLGLYEQFF.

The V gene is TRBV30, the J gene TRBJ1-1; maybe TRBD1 (5 bases). Trimming took off 5 bases at V and 4 bases at J, with 23 bases between the two ends. Germline CDR1 is GTSNPN and CDR2 is SVGIG (reference sequence). The CDR3 length is 16 residues. The CDR3 protein is CAWLEKGSPPGTEAFF. The CDR3 DNA reads as TGTGCCTGGTTGGAAAAGGGGTCCCCCCCAGGCACTGAAGCTTTCTTT.

The gene calls are TRBV6-5 and TRBJ2-1, with D tentatively TRBD2 (7 bases). V lost 4 bases and J 7 bases, leaving 17 bases between the germline ends. Germline CDR1 MNHEY, CDR2 SVGAGI. The CDR3 runs 15 residues. In DNA, the CDR3 is TGTGCCAGCAGTTTGCGGCGGGGGCCAGGGAATGAGCAGTTCTTC. It codes for CASSLRRGPGNEQFF.

This clone has a single count. The chain carries TRBV5-1 and TRBJ2-3; 7 bases are a match to TRBD1. The ends lost 6 bases at V and 5 bases at J; junction bases unmatched: 6. Germline CDR1 is SGHRS and CDR2 is YFSETQ. This CDR3 is built from 13 residues. CDR3 bases: TGCGCCAGCAAGCCTACAGGGGAAGATACGCAGTATTTT. Translating it yields CASKPTGEDTQYF.

The chain uses TRBV19 and TRBJ2-2, with D maybe TRBD2 (5 bases). CDR3 size: 12 residues. Germline-derived CDR1 and CDR2 are LNHDA and SQIVND (reference sequence). With 8 bases removed from V and 7 bases from J, the gap between germline ends came to 11 bases. For the CDR3, the DNA is TGTGCCAGTGCCGGGATTATCGGGGAGCTGTTTTTT. Amino acids: CASAGIIGELFF.

V and J are TRBV5-1 and TRBJ1-2, with D possibly being TRBD1 (6 bases). Germline lookup yields CDR1 SGHRS and CDR2 YFSETQ. This CDR3 comprises 13 residues. The V end was cut by 2 bases, the J end by 8 bases, with 13 bases between. As DNA, the CDR3 is TGCGCCAGCAGCTTACAGGGACAAGACGGCTACACCTTC. It specifies CASSLQGQDGYTF.

The chain links TRBV11-3 to TRBJ2-5, with D possibly being TRBD1 or TRBD2 (5 bases each). CDR1 and CDR2 from the germline V gene are SGHNT and YENEEA. This CDR3 comprises 15 residues. Deletions cut 5 bases from V and 5 bases from J, with 18 bases between. The CDR3 DNA follows: TGTGCCAGCAGCCCGAGGTTCGGGGCAGAGGAGACCCAGTACTTC. It yields the protein CASSPRFGAEETQYF.

V gene TRBV10-1 combines with J gene TRBJ2-1; D unclear. Trimming took off 11 bases at V and 11 bases at J, with 22 bases between the two ends. Germline CDR1 is WNHNN and CDR2 is SYGVQD (reference sequence). The CDR3 covers 13 residues. The CDR3 protein is CAPVRLFNTQQFF. CDR3 bases: TGCGCCCCCGTCCGGCTCTTTAATACCCAGCAGTTCTTC.

The rearrangement uses TRBV11-3 and TRBJ2-1; 8 bases are shared with TRBD2. The germline gives CDR1 SGHNT, CDR2 YENEEA. CDR3 size: 15 residues. The J segment lost 9 bases and the V segment lost 1 base, leaving 8 bases of the junction unmatched. The CDR3: CASSLARGGRGEQFF. CDR3 in DNA: TGTGCCAGCAGCTTAGCCCGGGGGGGCCGAGGTGAGCAGTTCTTC.

The chain uses TRBV19 and TRBJ1-6; 7 bases match TRBD1. Germline lookup yields CDR1 LNHDA and CDR2 SQIVND (reference sequence). V shed 5 bases, J shed 8 bases, and the junction held 3 bases outside the gene matches. The CDR3 sequence is 13 residues long. The CDR3 DNA reads TGTGCCAGTAGTGATACAGGGGATTCACCCCTCCACTTT. It yields the protein CASSDTGDSPLHF. Combining the CDR3 with reference TRBV19 and TRBJ1-6 gives the whole variable domain DGGITQSPKYLFRKEGQNVTLSCEQNLNHDAMYWYRQDPGQGLRLIYYSQIVNDFQKGDIAEGYSVSREKKESFPLTVTSAQKNPTAFYLCASSDTGDSPLHFGNGTRLTVT.

The chain joins TRBV12-3 or TRBV12-4 to TRBJ1-2, with D hard to call. The CDR3 spans 13 residues. Trimming left V 4 bases short and J 4 bases short, with 10 bases between. CDR3 loop: CASSSLTFYGYTF. As DNA, the CDR3 is TGTGCCAGCAGTTCCCTGACGTTCTATGGCTACACCTTC.

CDR3 loop: CAWSGAGRWYGYTF. DNA of the CDR3: TGTGCCTGGAGTGGGGCGGGAAGGTGGTATGGCTACACCTTC. The chain links TRBV30 to TRBJ1-2; no firm D call. V lost 1 base, J lost 5 bases, and 14 bases lay in between. CDR1 is GTSNPN, CDR2 SVGIG, per germline (reference sequence). CDR3 size: 14 residues.

The chain uses TRBV11-2 and TRBJ2-3, with 7 bases fitting TRBD2. This CDR3 comprises 13 residues. Germline V gene sequence: CDR1 SGHAT, CDR2 FQNNGV. The ends lost 4 bases at V and 8 bases at J; junction bases unmatched: 6. CDR3 sequence reads: CASSYNSGGTQYF. The CDR3 bases are TGTGCCAGCAGCTACAACTCGGGGGGTACGCAGTATTTT.

This clone occurred once. The rearrangement links TRBV7-6 to TRBJ2-7; the D is unclear. Per the germline V gene, CDR1 is SGHVS and CDR2 is FNYEAQ. This CDR3 is built from 15 residues. V lost 8 bases to trimming and J lost 4 bases, with 21 bases between them. In DNA, the CDR3 is TGTGCCAGCTCCCTAGGCAGGTTGGATTTATACGAGCAGTACTTC. Its translation is CASSLGRLDLYEQYF.

This clone was observed once. V gene TRBV30 combines with J gene TRBJ1-2; TRBD1 matches 9 bases. The V gene end was trimmed by 0 bases and the J gene end by 5 bases; junction bases not matched to a gene: 4. CDR1 is GTSNPN, CDR2 SVGIG, per germline (reference sequence). The length of the CDR3 is 14 residues. The CDR3 coding sequence is TGTGCCTGGAGTGTCATGACAGGGGGTTATGGCTACACCTTC. This encodes CAWSVMTGGYGYTF.

This clone was counted between two and nine times. The CDR3, as DNA: TGTGCCACCAGCAGAGATCTTCAGTTACGCTCCTACGAGCAGTACTTC. Its protein is CATSRDLQLRSYEQYF. The chain uses TRBV15 and TRBJ2-7, with D hard to call. The CDR3 spans 16 residues. With 0 bases removed from V and 0 bases from J, the gap between germline ends came to 12 bases. The germline gives CDR1 LNHNV, CDR2 YYDKDF (reference sequence). The full variable domain, its missing parts supplied by reference TRBV15 and TRBJ2-7, is DAMVIQNPRYQVTQFGKPVTLSCSQTLNHNVMYWYQQKSSQAPKLLFHYYDKDFNNEADTPDNFQSRRPNTSFCFLDIRSPGLGDTAMYLCATSRDLQLRSYEQYFGPGTRLTVT.

The chain uses TRBV29-1 and TRBJ1-3, with unresolved D. This CDR3 region has 12 residues. Germline V gene data show CDR1 as SQVTM and CDR2 as ANQGSEA. V was shortened by 6 bases and J by 2 bases, with 8 bases between the two germline ends. In nucleotides, the CDR3 is TGCAGCGTAGGTTTCGCTGGAAACACCATATATTTT. Translating gives CSVGFAGNTIYF.